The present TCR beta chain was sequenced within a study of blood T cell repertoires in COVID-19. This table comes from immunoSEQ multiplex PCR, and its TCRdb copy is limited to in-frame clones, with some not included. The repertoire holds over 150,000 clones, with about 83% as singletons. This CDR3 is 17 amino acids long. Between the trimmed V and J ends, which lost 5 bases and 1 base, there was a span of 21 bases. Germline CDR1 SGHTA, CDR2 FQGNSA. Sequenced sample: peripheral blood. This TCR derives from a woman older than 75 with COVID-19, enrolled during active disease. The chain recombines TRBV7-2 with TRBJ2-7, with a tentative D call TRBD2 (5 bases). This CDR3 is CASSVKMGASRSYEQYF. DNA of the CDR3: TGTGCCAGCAGCGTAAAGATGGGAGCTAGTCGGTCCTACGAGCAGTACTTC.